This T cell receptor (beta chain) was identified in a study of T cell responses to AZD1222 COVID-19 vaccine. This clone was counted once. The method was immunoSEQ multiplex PCR; TCRdb's version includes in-frame clones alone and lacks a portion of them. The sample carries some 180,000 clones, 91% recorded once. Trimming at V came to 2 bases and at J to 2 bases, leaving 5 bases not matched to a gene. Germline CDR1 and CDR2: SGHKS and YYEKEE (reference sequence). The CDR3 loop spans 15 amino acids. The clonotype originates from an adult who received the AZD1222 COVID-19 vaccine. The specimen comprised peripheral blood, sampled 28 days after the second AZD1222 dose. The chain links TRBV5-5 to TRBJ2-3, with 7 bases identical to TRBD1. CDR3 sequence (DNA): TGTGCCAGCAGCTTTACGGGACAGATCACAGATACGCAGTATTTT. It specifies CASSFTGQITDTQYF. Supplemented by reference TRBV5-5 and TRBJ2-3, the full variable domain reads DAGVTQSPTHLIKTRGQQVTLRCSPISGHKSVSWYQQVLGQGPQFIFQYYEKEERGRGNFPDRFSARQFPNYSSELNVNALLLGDSALYLCASSFTGQITDTQYFGPGTRLTVL.